The 28 T cell receptor beta chains reported below all come from one sample, sequenced in a study of blood T cell repertoires in COVID-19 (dated by TCRdb to 2020 to 2021). Library generation was performed with the immunoSEQ multiplex PCR assay. Drawn from immuneACCESS, this table holds only the in-frame rearrangements with V and J called that TCRdb kept. Clones are partly lost; checked studies trace under half to an unresolved V gene and leave the rest unexplained. The sample table holds about 270,000 clones, of which under 95% were seen once. The ten largest account for approximately 3% of the sample. The sample consisted of PBMCs or T cells enriched from blood (not recorded which). The receptors were gathered from a man in his forties or fifties who had been exposed to COVID-19.

The V gene is TRBV5-4, the J gene TRBJ2-7; TRBD2 is a possible D gene (6 bases). The CDR3 spans 11 residues. Looked up from germline, CDR1 is SGHNT and CDR2 is YYREEE (reference sequence). Trimming took off 4 bases at V and 7 bases at J, with 9 bases between the two ends. CDR3: CASSGGGEQYF. CDR3 in DNA: TGTGCCAGCAGCGGTGGAGGGGAGCAGTACTTC.

This rearrangement joins TRBV7-2 to TRBJ2-5; tentative D call: TRBD2 (5 bases). CDR1 and CDR2 (germline): SGHTA, FQGNSA. The CDR3 runs 15 residues. With 1 base removed from V and 2 bases from J, the gap between germline ends came to 11 bases. Written as DNA, the CDR3 is TGTGCCAGCAGCTTAGGGGTAGCGCAGCAAGAGACCCAGTACTTC. Translated: CASSLGVAQQETQYF.

The CDR3, as DNA: TGTGCCAGCAGCCGACAAATGAACACTGAAGCTTTCTTT. Its protein product is CASSRQMNTEAFF. The rearrangement joins TRBV6-5 to TRBJ1-1; D gene ambiguous. With 6 bases removed from V and 0 bases from J, the gap between germline ends came to 8 bases. This CDR3 has 13 amino acids. From germline, CDR1 is MNHEY and CDR2 SVGAGI.

The chain recombines TRBV7-9 with TRBJ2-7, with D tentatively TRBD2 (6 bases). This CDR3 has 16 residues. The germline V gene has CDR1 SEHNR and CDR2 FQNEAQ (reference sequence). V shed 0 bases and J shed 1 base, with 13 bases lying between them. This CDR3 reads CASSLAGGVKSYEQYF. CDR3 sequence (DNA): TGTGCCAGCAGCTTAGCAGGAGGGGTCAAATCCTACGAGCAGTACTTC.

The DNA of the CDR3 is TGTGCCAGTAGTTTAACGACAGCAGTCAATTCACCCCTCCACTTT. Encoded protein: CASSLTTAVNSPLHF. The chain couples TRBV19 to TRBJ1-6; tentative D call: TRBD1 (5 bases). Deletions cut 5 bases from V and 7 bases from J, with 15 bases between. In germline, CDR1 is LNHDA, CDR2 SQIVND (reference sequence). CDR3 length equals 15 residues. Full variable domain (outside the CDR3, taken from reference TRBV19 and TRBJ1-6): DGGITQSPKYLFRKEGQNVTLSCEQNLNHDAMYWYRQDPGQGLRLIYYSQIVNDFQKGDIAEGYSVSREKKESFPLTVTSAQKNPTAFYLCASSLTTAVNSPLHFGNGTRLTVT.

V is TRBV7-9 and J is TRBJ1-6; D may be TRBD1 (5 bases). Germline assignment: CDR1 SEHNR and CDR2 FQNEAQ (reference sequence). Between the trimmed V and J ends, which lost 6 bases and 7 bases, there was a span of 13 bases. This CDR3 comprises 14 residues. The CDR3 reads CASSADSANSPLHF. CDR3 bases: TGTGCCAGCAGTGCTGACAGTGCCAATTCACCCCTCCACTTT. The whole variable domain, filled in from reference TRBV7-9 and TRBJ1-6, reads DTGVSQNPRHKITKRGQNVTFRCDPISEHNRLYWYRQTLGQGPEFLTYFQNEAQLEKSRLLSDRFSAERPKGSFSTLEIQRTEQGDSAMYLCASSADSANSPLHFGNGTRLTVT.

The DNA of the CDR3 is TGTGCCACCAGCAGGGGGGGACTTGGGGAAAAGGGGCAGTTCTTC. Amino acids: CATSRGGLGEKGQFF. The V and J genes are TRBV15 and TRBJ2-1; TRBD2 might be the D (6 bases). CDR3 length equals 15 residues. Trimming stripped 3 bases from V and 12 bases from J, with 21 bases between. Per the germline V gene, CDR1 is LNHNV and CDR2 is YYDKDF (reference sequence).

This rearrangement joins TRBV7-6 to TRBJ2-2; TRBD1 might be the D (5 bases). The CDR3 consists of 16 residues. Trimming took 6 bases from V and 1 from J, leaving 15 bases between them. CDR1 is SGHVS and CDR2 is FNYEAQ in the germline V gene. The CDR3: CASSHKETENTGELFF. The CDR3 DNA sequence: TGTGCCAGCAGTCATAAGGAGACAGAGAACACCGGGGAGCTGTTTTTT.

The sample holds one count of this clone. The gene calls are TRBV5-6 and TRBJ1-2; 11 bases line up with TRBD1. The V gene's germline CDR1 is SGHDT and CDR2 YYEEEE. The CDR3 is made up of 13 amino acids. Trimming at V came to 4 bases and at J to 10 bases, leaving 6 bases not matched to a gene. The CDR3 loop reads CASSRGTGGVYTF. In DNA, the CDR3 is TGTGCCAGCAGCCGCGGGACAGGGGGTGTCTACACCTTC. The whole variable domain, remainder taken from reference TRBV5-6 and TRBJ1-2, is DAGVTQSPTHLIKTRGQQVTLRCSPKSGHDTVSWYQQALGQGPQFIFQYYEEEERQRGNFPDRFSGHQFPNYSSELNVNALLLGDSALYLCASSRGTGGVYTFGSGTRLTVV.

This clone was recorded once. The chain combines TRBV23-1 with TRBJ1-5; 8 positions agree with TRBD1. TRBV23-1 is classed as an ORF, of uncertain function. The CDR3 extends over 15 amino acids. V lost 7 bases, J lost 4 bases, and 9 bases stayed unmatched. The CDR3 sequence is CASKEDRDSNQPQHF. For the CDR3, the DNA is TGCGCCAGCAAGGAGGACAGGGACTCTAATCAGCCCCAGCATTTT.

This clone has just one count. The rearrangement links TRBV18 to TRBJ1-2; D is possibly TRBD1 (5 bases). Germline V gene lookup returns CDR1 KGHSH and CDR2 LQKENI. The CDR3 covers 16 residues. Trimming cost V 0 bases and J 0 bases, with 11 bases left between them. The CDR3 spells CASSPPLRQSNYGYTF. The CDR3 bases are TGTGCCAGCTCACCACCGTTGAGACAGTCTAACTATGGCTACACCTTC.

The chain joins TRBV4-1 to TRBJ2-7; 7 positions match TRBD2. The V gene's germline CDR1 is MGHRA and CDR2 YSYEKL. Unmatched junction bases numbered 7, after V lost 0 bases and J lost 2 bases. The CDR3 runs to 16 residues. The CDR3 loop is CASSQELPSGTYEQYF. The CDR3 DNA sequence: TGCGCCAGCAGCCAAGAACTTCCTAGCGGCACCTACGAGCAGTACTTC.

The chain has TRBV18 and TRBJ1-1; a weak D match, TRBD1 (5 bases). The CDR3 is made up of 14 amino acids. Per the germline V gene, CDR1 is KGHSH and CDR2 is LQKENI. V was cut by 2 bases and J by 6 bases, with 13 bases left in between. CDR3 coding DNA: TGTGCCAGCTCACCAGCGTGGGGGGACGCTGAAGCTTTCTTT. Protein product: CASSPAWGDAEAFF. Variable domain in full (rest from reference TRBV18 and TRBJ1-1): NAGVMQNPRHLVRRRGQEARLRCSPMKGHSHVYWYRQLPEEGLKFMVYLQKENIIDESGMPKERFSAEFPKEGPSILRIQQVVRGDSAAYFCASSPAWGDAEAFFGQGTRLTVV.

The chain has TRBV4-1 and TRBJ2-7; 8 bases align to TRBD2. Germline values: CDR1 MGHRA, CDR2 YSYEKL. J lost 7 bases, V lost 1 base, and 9 bases had no gene match. The CDR3 loop spans 15 amino acids. CDR3 residues: CASSQVGTRTKEQYF. CDR3 coding DNA: TGCGCCAGCAGCCAAGTAGGGACTAGGACCAAAGAGCAGTACTTC.

The V gene is TRBV6-5, the J gene TRBJ1-1; tentative D call: TRBD1 (5 bases). The V gene lost 4 bases and the J gene lost 0 bases, with 15 bases spanning the gap. This CDR3 has 16 amino acids. The germline gives CDR1 MNHEY, CDR2 SVGAGI. In nucleotides, the CDR3 is TGTGCCAGCAGTTCCCTGCAGGGCAGAATGAACACTGAAGCTTTCTTT. It specifies CASSSLQGRMNTEAFF.

This chain uses TRBV7-6 with TRBJ1-2; tentatively, D is TRBD1 (5 bases). V was trimmed by 5 bases and J by 4 bases, leaving 17 bases between them. The germline gives CDR1 SGHVS, CDR2 FNYEAQ. CDR3 length: 15 amino acids. This CDR3 is CASSPVQGESYGYTF. The CDR3 DNA sequence: TGTGCCAGCAGCCCCGTCCAGGGCGAGAGCTATGGCTACACCTTC.

This sequence joins TRBV18 and TRBJ2-3, with 10 bases lining up with TRBD2. Germline-derived CDR1 and CDR2 are KGHSH and LQKENI. The CDR3 has 16 amino acids. V shed 3 bases and J 0 bases; nucleotides not matched to a gene: 3. The CDR3 loop is CASSPKLAGSTDTQYF. CDR3 in DNA: TGTGCCAGCTCACCCAAACTAGCGGGAAGCACAGATACGCAGTATTTT.

The rearrangement joins TRBV11-2 to TRBJ2-1, with 7 bases that match TRBD2. Germline lookup yields CDR1 SGHAT and CDR2 FQNNGV. The CDR3 runs 15 residues. Losses at the gene ends were 2 bases for V and 3 bases for J; bases not matched to a gene: 4. In DNA, the CDR3 is TGTGCCAGCAGCTTACTCGGACTAGACTACAATGAGCAGTTCTTC. Encoded protein: CASSLLGLDYNEQFF.

V usage is TRBV2 and J usage is TRBJ1-2; D ambiguous. This CDR3 contains 15 residues. Germline V CDR1 and CDR2: SNHLY, FYNNEI. Between the trimmed V and J ends, which lost 5 bases and 8 bases, there was a span of 21 bases. This CDR3 reads CASSSRAAVPLGYTF. The CDR3 DNA sequence: TGTGCCAGCAGTTCTCGAGCGGCGGTCCCCCTCGGCTACACCTTC.

The chain combines TRBV7-3 with TRBJ1-2; 7 nucleotides align to TRBD1. Trimming cost V 5 bases and J 3 bases; bases outside gene matches: 3. The CDR3 totals 13 residues. CDR1 SGHTA and CDR2 FQGTGA come from the germline V gene. The CDR3 DNA is TGTGCCAGCAGCATAGACAGGGACTATGGCTACACCTTC. The encoded protein is CASSIDRDYGYTF.

The chain is built from TRBV24-1 and TRBJ1-5, with 7 positions matching TRBD1. Germline-derived CDR1 and CDR2 are KGHDR and SFDVKD. Losses at the gene ends were 4 bases for V and 2 bases for J; bases not matched to a gene: 7. This CDR3 comprises 16 residues. CDR3 amino acids: CATSDRDSGGNQPQHF. CDR3 nucleotide sequence: TGTGCCACCAGTGACCGGGACAGTGGGGGCAATCAGCCCCAGCATTTT.

This chain connects TRBV5-1 to TRBJ2-7; TRBD1 is a possible D gene (6 bases). V dropped 1 base and J dropped 4 bases, with 30 bases sitting between them. CDR3 size: 20 residues. CDR1 and CDR2 (germline): SGHRS, YFSETQ. The CDR3 loop reads CASSLFRKQNRRGGEYEQYF. In nucleotides, the CDR3 is TGCGCCAGCAGCTTGTTTAGGAAGCAAAATCGCAGGGGTGGAGAATACGAGCAGTACTTC.

The V call is TRBV5-4, the J call TRBJ2-2, with 7 bases matching TRBD2. CDR3 length: 16 amino acids. The germline gives CDR1 SGHNT, CDR2 YYREEE (reference sequence). Trimming took 4 bases from V and 2 from J; bases not matched to a gene: 8. CDR3 coding DNA: TGTGCCAGCAGCAATGGAGGGAGGGTTAACACCGGGGAGCTGTTTTTT. It codes for CASSNGGRVNTGELFF. Supplemented by reference TRBV5-4 and TRBJ2-2, the full variable domain reads ETGVTQSPTHLIKTRGQQVTLRCSSQSGHNTVSWYQQALGQGPQFIFQYYREEENGRGNFPPRFSGLQFPNYSSELNVNALELDDSALYLCASSNGGRVNTGELFFGEGSRLTVL.

As to this clone: This CDR3 is also generated by other DNA sequences in the sample. The J gene is TRBJ1-1, the V gene TRBV28; 8 bases line up with TRBD1. Germline V gene data show CDR1 as MDHEN and CDR2 as SYDVKM. Losses at the gene ends were 4 bases for V and 3 bases for J; bases not matched to a gene: 4. The CDR3 has 14 amino acids. CDR3 amino acids: CASSSGQGDTEAFF. DNA of the CDR3: TGTGCCAGCAGTTCAGGACAGGGAGACACTGAAGCTTTCTTT.

The genes are TRBV12-3 or TRBV12-4 and TRBJ1-4; no reliable D call. Trimming took 3 bases from V and 5 from J, leaving 4 bases between them. CDR3 size: 12 residues. The CDR3 coding sequence is TGTGCCAGCAGTTTTCCGAATGAAAAACTGTTTTTT. Protein product: CASSFPNEKLFF.

The chain recombines TRBV6-1 with TRBJ2-7; D is possibly TRBD1 (5 bases). V was trimmed by 0 bases and J by 12 bases, leaving 12 bases between them. CDR3 length: 12 residues. Germline V CDR1 and CDR2: MNHNS, SASEGT. The DNA of the CDR3 is TGTGCCAGCAGTGAAGCAAGGGGTCAAGTGTACTTC. It is translated as CASSEARGQVYF.

This clone was detected once. The V gene is TRBV14, the J gene TRBJ1-1; tentatively, D is TRBD1 (5 bases). This CDR3 spans 13 amino acids. The V end was cut by 7 bases, the J end by 4 bases, with 13 bases between. Germline CDR1 and CDR2: SGHDN and FVKESK. In DNA form, the CDR3 reads TGTGCCAGCACCTTCAAGCAGGGCACTGAAGCTTTCTTT. Residues: CASTFKQGTEAFF.

The rearrangement links TRBV7-9 to TRBJ2-2; 9 bases are a match to TRBD2. Losses at the gene ends were 5 bases for V and 8 bases for J; bases not matched to a gene: 6. Germline V CDR1 and CDR2: SEHNR, FQNEAQ (reference sequence). CDR3 size: 14 residues. The CDR3 protein is CASSLGLAVGELFF. CDR3 bases: TGTGCCAGCAGCCTGGGACTAGCTGTAGGGGAGCTGTTTTTT.